A single sample gave rise to the 26 T cell receptor beta chains below, sequenced in a study of post-analysis software for immune sequencing data. Regarding the study as a whole: TRBV segments more frequent in patients than in controls numbered five and included TRBV5-6, TRBV5-1 and TRBV20-1.

Unique-molecular-identifier-tagged TCR beta cDNA libraries were used. Each CDR3 protein is one row after TCRdb ran MiXCR on the PCR reads. Here the sample spans some 690,000 distinct CDR3 sequences, 30% being singletons. Which antigens these TCRs recognize remains unknown. The sequencing sample was made of blood. The receptor set was obtained from a girl between 10 and 17 years old with multiple sclerosis.

There are a few counts of this clonotype. The rearrangement links TRBV9 to TRBJ2-7; TRBD2 agrees at 9 bases. Germline V CDR1 and CDR2: SGDLS, YYNGEE. The CDR3 spans 15 residues. J was trimmed by 3 bases and V by 0 bases; bases with no gene match: 4. For the CDR3, the DNA is TGTGCCAGCAGCGTAGGGACTAGCGTGAGCTACGAGCAGTACTTC. Its protein is CASSVGTSVSYEQYF.

This rearrangement joins TRBV29-1 to TRBJ2-3, with TRBD2 as a possible D gene (5 bases). Trimming took off 4 bases at V and 14 bases at J, with 25 bases between the two ends. There are 14 residues in the CDR3. CDR1 SQVTM and CDR2 ANQGSEA come from the germline V gene. The DNA of the CDR3 is TGCAGCGTTGCATGGACTCCGTCCGTCGAAAAACTGTATTTT. It translates to CSVAWTPSVEKLYF.

V usage is TRBV6-5 and J usage is TRBJ1-2, with D perhaps matching TRBD1 (5 bases). Germline V gene data show CDR1 as MNHEY and CDR2 as SVGAGI. The CDR3 consists of 15 residues. V was shortened by 8 bases and J by 4 bases, with 20 bases between the two germline ends. The CDR3 DNA reads TGTGCCAGCCGATATCAAGAACAGGCCTCCTATGGCTACACCTTC. Protein product: CASRYQEQASYGYTF.

CDR3: CASTYLTGTQRETQYF. The CDR3, as DNA: TGTGCCAGCACCTACTTGACAGGGACACAGCGAGAGACCCAGTACTTC. The chain combines TRBV3-1 with TRBJ2-5; 7 bases match TRBD1. The V and J ends lost 7 bases and 4 bases, in that order; junction bases with no gene match: 15. CDR3 length: 16 residues. Per the germline V gene, CDR1 is LGHDT and CDR2 is YNNKEL (reference sequence).

The table lists this clonotype with a few counts. V and J are TRBV5-1 and TRBJ2-3; TRBD2 aligns across 10 bases. The CDR3 contains 14 residues. CDR1 is SGHRS and CDR2 is YFSETQ in the germline V gene. V shed 9 bases, J shed 5 bases, and the junction held 9 bases outside the gene matches. DNA of the CDR3: TGCGCCACTTGCCCTAGCGGGGGTGGAGATACGCAGTATTTT. Protein: CATCPSGGGDTQYF.

This clonotype was observed a few times. The J gene is TRBJ2-5, the V gene TRBV20-1; 7 positions agree with TRBD2. With V trimmed by 3 bases and J by 2 bases, 6 bases remained unmatched. Germline lookup yields CDR1 DFQATT and CDR2 SNEGSKA (reference sequence). There are 14 residues in the CDR3. DNA of the CDR3: TGCAGTGCTAGTATCCTAGCGGATCAAGAGACCCAGTACTTC. This codes for CSASILADQETQYF.

The chain is built from TRBV5-1 and TRBJ1-3; weak D call: TRBD1 (6 bases). The CDR3 totals 16 residues. The V end lost 3 bases, the J end lost 3 bases, and 16 bases lay between the germline ends. CDR1 SGHRS and CDR2 YFSETQ come from the germline V gene. The CDR3 sequence: CASSSGPGHGGNTIYF. The DNA of the CDR3 is TGCGCCAGCAGCTCTGGACCGGGACACGGTGGAAACACCATATATTTT.

This chain joins TRBV28 and TRBJ1-2; D is uncertain. V lost 6 bases to trimming and J lost 3 bases, with 11 bases between them. The CDR3 is made up of 13 amino acids. Germline loops: CDR1 MDHEN, CDR2 SYDVKM. CDR3 DNA sequence: TGTGCCAGCAGCCTGAGCCCCTACTATGGCTACACCTTC. Translated, it gives CASSLSPYYGYTF.

The chain recombines TRBV7-9 with TRBJ2-7; perhaps TRBD1 as D (6 bases). V was trimmed by 5 bases and J by 0 bases, leaving 11 bases between them. The CDR3 covers 14 residues. Germline CDR1 SEHNR, CDR2 FQNEAQ (reference sequence). The CDR3 bases are TGTGCCAGCAGCCCGGACAGCTACTCCTACGAGCAGTACTTC. Protein sequence: CASSPDSYSYEQYF.

This clonotype was counted only a few times. The chain carries TRBV5-6 and TRBJ1-1, with D tentatively TRBD1 (5 bases). Looked up from germline, CDR1 is SGHDT and CDR2 is YYEEEE. This CDR3 is built from 15 residues. Trimming removed 0 bases at V and 5 bases at J, with 14 bases between. The CDR3 DNA reads as TGTGCCAGCAGCTTGGTTTGGCAGGGCGGGACTGAAGCTTTCTTT. This sequence encodes CASSLVWQGGTEAFF.

For this clonotype: Relative to the germline gene, one junction end is altered; a read error may explain this. The chain joins TRBV7-2 to TRBJ2-7; 7 bases match TRBD2. Germline V lookup: CDR1 SGHTA, CDR2 FQGNSA. The CDR3 is 15 residues long. CDR3 DNA: TGTGCCAGCAGCTTAGGGGGGGGACCGGTCTACGAGCAGCACTTC. Protein: CASSLGGGPVYEQHF.

The rearrangement joins TRBV5-4 to TRBJ2-3, with 7 bases identical to TRBD2. Germline CDR1 and CDR2: SGHNT and YYREEE (reference sequence). Germline trimming cut 10 bases from V and 3 bases from J; bases unmatched to any gene: 14. The CDR3 has 15 amino acids. CDR3 region: CAWRLGGRGTDTQYF. The CDR3, as DNA: TGTGCCTGGCGTTTGGGCGGGAGAGGGACAGATACGCAGTATTTT.

The rearrangement uses TRBV3-1 and TRBJ2-1; TRBD2 matches 11 bases. The junction had 15 bases not matched to a gene; V was cut back by 2 bases and J by 15 bases. The CDR3 is 16 amino acids. Germline V gives CDR1 LGHDT, CDR2 YNNKEL (reference sequence). The DNA of the CDR3 is TGTGCCAGCAGCCAACAAACTAGCGGGAGTAATTCTTTGTGGTTCTTC. Translated, it gives CASSQQTSGSNSLWFF.

This clonotype has a handful of counts. The rearrangement links TRBV10-2 to TRBJ2-3; a possible D gene is TRBD2 (6 bases). This CDR3 has 18 amino acids. V lost 8 bases to trimming and J lost 7 bases, with 31 bases between them. Per germline, CDR1 WSHSY and CDR2 SAAADI. CDR3 amino acids: CASRGVINSGRPPYTQYF. The CDR3 DNA follows: TGCGCCAGCCGTGGGGTTATAAATAGCGGACGGCCCCCCTATACGCAGTATTTT.

In its sample, this clonotype was seen a few times. This chain uses TRBV9 with TRBJ2-3; 12 positions match TRBD2. Germline V gene sequence: CDR1 SGDLS, CDR2 YYNGEE. Unmatched junction bases numbered 5, after V lost 6 bases and J lost 0 bases. This CDR3 contains 16 residues. The CDR3 protein is CASTPGLAGSTDTQYF. CDR3 DNA sequence: TGTGCCAGCACCCCCGGACTAGCGGGGAGCACAGATACGCAGTATTTT.

This clonotype was counted a few times. The rearrangement uses TRBV2 and TRBJ2-1; D perhaps matches TRBD2 (5 bases). The CDR3 runs to 14 residues. Germline values: CDR1 SNHLY, CDR2 FYNNEI. Trimming removed 5 bases from V and 0 bases from J, with 8 bases in between. This CDR3 is CASSRGRSYNEQFF. In nucleotides, the CDR3 is TGTGCCAGCAGTCGGGGTCGCTCCTACAATGAGCAGTTCTTC.

This clonotype was counted between two and nine times. V and J are TRBV10-3 and TRBJ2-1, with 11 bases that match TRBD1. CDR1 is ENHRY and CDR2 is SYGVKD in the germline V gene. The V gene end was trimmed by 3 bases and the J gene end by 7 bases; junction bases not matched to a gene: 8. The CDR3 loop spans 16 amino acids. The CDR3 is CAISDARDRGTNEQFF. As DNA, the CDR3 is TGTGCCATCAGTGACGCACGGGACAGGGGGACTAATGAGCAGTTCTTC.

This rearrangement joins TRBV20-1 to TRBJ2-7; 10 bases are a match to TRBD2. Judging by the DNA end, TRBJ2-5 fits better; the J call may be wrong. The CDR3 is 16 residues long. CDR1 and CDR2 from the germline V gene are DFQATT and SNEGSKA (reference sequence). CDR3 in DNA: TGCAGTGCTAGAGCATTAGAGCGGGGGGGCCCTGAGACCCAGTACTTC. Amino acid sequence: CSARALERGGPETQYF.

The V call is TRBV20-1, the J call TRBJ2-7, with D perhaps TRBD2 (6 bases). CDR1 and CDR2 (germline): DFQATT, SNEGSKA (reference sequence). This CDR3 has 14 amino acids. V was trimmed by 6 bases and J by 0 bases, leaving 15 bases between them. The CDR3, as DNA: TGCAGTGCCGCCGGGACTGCGAGCTCCTACGAGCAGTACTTC. Its translation is CSAAGTASSYEQYF.

On this clonotype itself: A much larger clone differs by one base, so this may be a read error. The chain employs TRBV29-1 and TRBJ2-3; 9 bases agree with TRBD1. This CDR3 contains 13 residues. Germline loops: CDR1 SQVTM, CDR2 ANQGSEA. CDR3 nucleotide sequence: TGCAGCGACAGGGACAGGGCTACAGATACGCGGTATTTT. Protein product: CSDRDRATDTRYF.

The chain employs TRBV13 and TRBJ2-3; D possibly matches TRBD1 or TRBD2 (5 bases each). Germline V gene sequence: CDR1 PRHDT, CDR2 FYEKMQ (reference sequence). The V gene lost 1 base and the J gene lost 5 bases, with 10 bases spanning the gap. The CDR3 has 14 amino acids. In nucleotides, the CDR3 is TGTGCCAGCAGCTTAGTCGGGACCGAAGATACGCAGTATTTT. As protein: CASSLVGTEDTQYF.

The chain joins TRBV7-9 to TRBJ2-1, with 7 bases identical to TRBD2. The CDR3 totals 16 residues. Trimming took 3 bases from V and 6 from J; bases not matched to a gene: 11. Germline assignment: CDR1 SEHNR and CDR2 FQNEAQ (reference sequence). The CDR3 DNA reads as TGTGCCAGCAGCTTCTTAGGGGACTACCAACGCAATGAGCAGTTCTTC. Translating gives CASSFLGDYQRNEQFF.

As to this clonotype: The CDR3 end shows no conserved phenylalanine or tryptophan, and so a read error is likely. The gene calls are TRBV20-1 and TRBJ2-7; no definite D call. The CDR3 runs 13 residues. Between the trimmed V and J ends, which lost 2 bases and 2 bases, there was a span of 10 bases. Per germline, CDR1 DFQATT and CDR2 SNEGSKA (reference sequence). The DNA of the CDR3 is TGCAGTGCTAGACGTCCGATGGCCTACGAGCAGTACTCC. This gives the protein CSARRPMAYEQYS.

With respect to this clonotype: At one end the junction does not follow the germline gene, possibly because of a read error. The chain links TRBV7-2 to TRBJ1-5; D is perhaps TRBD1 (5 bases). CDR1 and CDR2 from the germline V gene are SGHTA and FQGNSA. The CDR3 has 18 residues. DNA of the CDR3: TGTGCCAGCAGCTTAGCAGGATGGGGCGTCAGTTTCAATCCGCCCCAGCATTTT. Encoded protein: CASSLAGWGVSFNPPQHF.

This clonotype was seen a handful of times. CDR3: CASSPRGTGIQETQYF. The CDR3 nucleotides read TGTGCCAGCAGCCCGCGAGGGACGGGGATTCAAGAGACCCAGTACTTC. This chain connects TRBV6-6 to TRBJ2-5; D may correspond to TRBD1 or TRBD2 (5 bases each). Germline CDR1 reads MNHNY; CDR2 reads SVGAGI (reference sequence). V dropped 6 bases and J dropped 2 bases, with 19 bases sitting between them. The CDR3 spans 16 residues.

V is TRBV29-1 and J is TRBJ2-4, with 7 bases aligning to TRBD2. Germline V gene lookup returns CDR1 SQVTM and CDR2 ANQGSEA. V was clipped by 0 bases and J by 4 bases; unmatched bases: 0. This CDR3 has 13 amino acids. The CDR3 is CSVEEGGKNIQYF. The DNA for the CDR3 is TGCAGCGTTGAAGAGGGGGGGAAAAACATTCAGTACTTC.